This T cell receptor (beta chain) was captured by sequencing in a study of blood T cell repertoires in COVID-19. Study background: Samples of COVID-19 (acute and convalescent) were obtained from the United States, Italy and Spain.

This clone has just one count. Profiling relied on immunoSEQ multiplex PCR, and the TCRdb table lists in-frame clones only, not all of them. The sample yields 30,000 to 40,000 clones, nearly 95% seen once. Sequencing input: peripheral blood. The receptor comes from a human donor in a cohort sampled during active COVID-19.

The CDR3 here is CASRWRPGLAGMGSRTDTQYF. The CDR3 DNA is TGTGCCAGTAGATGGAGACCGGGACTAGCGGGAATGGGTTCGCGCACAGATACGCAGTATTTT. V gene TRBV19 combines with J gene TRBJ2-3; TRBD2 agrees at 13 bases. This CDR3 is 21 amino acids long. Trimming took 6 bases from V and 1 from J; bases not matched to a gene: 19. Germline V CDR1 and CDR2: LNHDA, SQIVND (reference sequence).